This passage covers 20 T cell receptor beta chains from one sample sequenced in a study of T cells in Graves' hyperthyroidism and ophthalmopathy (dated by TCRdb to the late 2010s). The library was produced with multiplex PCR. Reads for this sample came from an Illumina HiSeq 2000. The TCR beta CDR3 regions were amplified from the RNA transcripts. The TCR CDR3 was subjected to a first round of RT-PCR using the HTBI primer set and the Qiagen OneStep RT-PCR kit. The raw public data were reprocessed by TCRdb itself: fastp quality trimming at Q25, MiXCR clonotype calling, in-frame beta chains only. Rows matching on CDR3 protein sequence are summarized as one entry with the most common DNA and genes. The sample contains approximately 350,000 distinct CDR3 sequences, about 15% of them found a single time. Jointly, the top ten make up roughly a fifth of the sample. Specimen: blood. Every receptor here comes from a woman aged 60-75 years with Graves' ophthalmopathy.

This clonotype has more than one count but fewer than ten. This sequence joins TRBV4-1 and TRBJ2-1, with 10 bases that match TRBD2. CDR1 MGHRA and CDR2 YSYEKL come from the germline V gene. The CDR3 is 16 amino acids. V dropped 5 bases and J dropped 9; count of bases not matched to a gene: 13. CDR3 residues: CASSSWTGLAGVEQFF. CDR3 sequence (DNA): TGCGCCAGCAGCTCGTGGACAGGGCTAGCGGGAGTTGAGCAGTTCTTC.

This clonotype was observed at least ten times. The chain joins TRBV20-1 to TRBJ2-3; 9 bases line up with TRBD2. From germline, CDR1 is DFQATT and CDR2 SNEGSKA (reference sequence). The CDR3 spans 15 residues. V was pared by 4 bases and J by 2 bases, with 7 bases of the junction left unmatched. CDR3 amino acids: CSANPSGALTDTQYF. Written as DNA, the CDR3 is TGCAGTGCTAACCCTAGCGGGGCTCTCACAGATACGCAGTATTTT.

This clonotype was recorded at least ten times. This chain uses TRBV10-1 with TRBJ2-1; D might be TRBD1 (6 bases). This CDR3 comprises 14 residues. Germline values: CDR1 WNHNN, CDR2 SYGVQD (reference sequence). Trimming took 6 bases from V and 8 from J, leaving 17 bases between them. CDR3 bases: TGCGCCAGCAGAAAAGGTACAGGGAGAGATGAGCAGTTCTTC. It translates to CASRKGTGRDEQFF.

There are many counts of this clonotype. The chain employs TRBV9 and TRBJ2-2, with 8 positions matching TRBD2. Germline CDR1 reads SGDLS; CDR2 reads YYNGEE. J gave up 4 bases and V 4 bases, and 9 bases lay outside the gene matches. The CDR3 runs to 16 residues. CDR3 sequence (DNA): TGTGCCAGCAGCACCTCAGCGGGAGTTACCACCGGGGAGCTGTTTTTT. This codes for CASSTSAGVTTGELFF.

This clonotype was detected ten times or more. This sequence joins TRBV2 and TRBJ2-3; D remains unclear. Deletions cut 3 bases from V and 1 base from J, with 11 bases between. The CDR3 spans 15 residues. Per the germline V gene, CDR1 is SNHLY and CDR2 is FYNNEI. CDR3 bases: TGTGCCAGCAGTGACTCCTGGTCGGGCACAGATACGCAGTATTTT. The encoded protein is CASSDSWSGTDTQYF. Based on the CDR3 plus reference TRBV2 and TRBJ2-3, the full variable domain is EPEVTQTPSHQVTQMGQEVILRCVPISNHLYFYWYRQILGQKVEFLVSFYNNEISEKSEIFDDQFSVERPDGSNFTLKIRSTKLEDSAMYFCASSDSWSGTDTQYFGPGTRLTVL.

This clonotype was counted ten times or more. The V call is TRBV2, the J call TRBJ2-3; D call uncertain. The CDR3 extends over 15 amino acids. Between the trimmed V and J ends, which lost 5 bases and 0 bases, there was a span of 12 bases. In germline, CDR1 is SNHLY, CDR2 FYNNEI. The CDR3 nucleotides are TGTGCCAGCAGTTCCATGCCCGGGAGCACAGATACGCAGTATTTT. Translation: CASSSMPGSTDTQYF.

This clonotype occurred many times. This rearrangement joins TRBV11-1 to TRBJ2-1; 12 positions agree with TRBD1. The V segment lost 5 bases and the J segment 8 bases; nucleotides outside the gene matches: 7. CDR3 length equals 15 residues. The germline V gene encodes CDR1 SGHAT and CDR2 FQDESV (reference sequence). CDR3: CASSVGQGAFDEQFF. CDR3 DNA: TGTGCCAGCAGCGTGGGACAGGGGGCGTTCGATGAGCAGTTCTTC.

The chain employs TRBV10-1 and TRBJ2-2; 7 bases are a match to TRBD2. This CDR3 comprises 15 residues. V shed 8 bases and J 1 base; nucleotides not matched to a gene: 7. Looked up from germline, CDR1 is WNHNN and CDR2 is SYGVQD (reference sequence). In DNA form, the CDR3 reads TGCGCCAGCGGGACGAGCGGGATGAACACCGGGGAGCTGTTTTTT. This gives the protein CASGTSGMNTGELFF.

The V gene is TRBV7-3, the J gene TRBJ2-3; D is uncertain. The V and J ends lost 6 bases and 0 bases respectively, with 10 bases between them. Germline V gives CDR1 SGHTA, CDR2 FQGTGA. The CDR3 has 14 amino acids. The CDR3 DNA reads as TGTGCCAGCAGTCCGTACTCTAGCACAGATACGCAGTATTTT. It codes for CASSPYSSTDTQYF.

This clonotype was picked up many times. The chain is built from TRBV7-2 and TRBJ2-3; D not certain. V dropped 5 bases and J dropped 4 bases, with 13 bases sitting between them. This CDR3 has 14 residues. Germline CDR1 and CDR2: SGHTA and FQGNSA. CDR3 DNA: TGTGCCAGCAGCCTTGGGATGTTTGCAGATACGCAGTATTTT. This gives the protein CASSLGMFADTQYF.

Notes on this clonotype: This clone may be a read error of a much larger clone one base away. The gene calls are TRBV2 and TRBJ2-5; 8 bases fit TRBD2. Unmatched junction bases numbered 11, after V lost 7 bases and J lost 7 bases. The CDR3 runs 14 residues. Per the germline V gene, CDR1 is SNHLY and CDR2 is FYNNEI. CDR3 sequence: CASKRVSGGGTQYF. The DNA of the CDR3 is TGTGCCAGCAAGAGAGTAAGCGGGGGAGGGACCCAGTACTTC. Supplemented by reference TRBV2 and TRBJ2-5, the full variable domain reads EPEVTQTPSHQVTQMGQEVILRCVPISNHLYFYWYRQILGQKVEFLVSFYNNEISEKSEIFDDQFSVERPDGSNFTLKIRSTKLEDSAMYFCASKRVSGGGTQYFGPGTRLLVL.

The V call is TRBV19, the J call TRBJ2-1; 10 bases agree with TRBD1. The germline gives CDR1 LNHDA, CDR2 SQIVND (reference sequence). The CDR3 contains 14 residues. Losses at the gene ends were 3 bases for V and 8 bases for J; bases not matched to a gene: 4. CDR3 region: CASSMGTGADEQFF. For the CDR3, the DNA is TGTGCCAGTAGTATGGGGACAGGGGCGGATGAGCAGTTCTTC.

The sample holds a few counts of this clonotype. The V and J genes are TRBV10-2 and TRBJ1-5; 8 bases fit TRBD1. Germline V lookup: CDR1 WSHSY, CDR2 SAAADI. J lost 4 bases, V lost 11 bases, and 13 bases had no gene match. CDR3 length: 15 residues. CDR3: CAGREAGGKNQPQHF. CDR3 nucleotide sequence: TGCGCCGGCCGTGAGGCAGGGGGCAAAAATCAGCCCCAGCATTTT.

This clonotype was detected ten times or more. The V and J genes are TRBV6-2 or TRBV6-3 and TRBJ1-5, with D perhaps matching TRBD1 (5 bases). This CDR3 region has 13 residues. Trimming cost V 8 bases and J 6 bases, with 14 bases left between them. Germline CDR1 and CDR2: MNHEY and SVGEGT. CDR3 nucleotide sequence: TGTGCCAGCCAGGGACCGCGGGGTCAGCCCCAGCATTTT. This gives the protein CASQGPRGQPQHF.

This clonotype was seen at least ten times. The genes are TRBV27 and TRBJ2-5; TRBD2 is a possible D gene (5 bases). Trimming stripped 6 bases from V and 5 bases from J, with 19 bases between. This CDR3 is 15 amino acids long. Germline CDR1 MNHEY, CDR2 SMNVEV (reference sequence). The CDR3 spells CASRYLEARSETQYF. In DNA, the CDR3 is TGTGCCAGCAGATATTTGGAGGCACGAAGCGAGACCCAGTACTTC.

Note on this clonotype: This may be a read error: a much more frequent sequence differs by one nucleotide. Because the CDR3 is missing its conserved closing phenylalanine or tryptophan, this is likely a read error. CDR3 bases: TGTGCCAGCAGCTTAGAGGGGGATTCCACTGAAGCTTTCCTT. Protein product: CASSLEGDSTEAFL. The V call is TRBV7-3, the J call TRBJ1-1; possible D gene TRBD1, 6 bases. Trimming shortened V by 2 bases and J by 4 bases, and 11 bases separated the two germline ends. The germline V gene encodes CDR1 SGHTA and CDR2 FQGTGA. This CDR3 region has 14 residues.

Worth noting for this clonotype: Given a much more abundant clone one base away, this may be a read error. Lacking the conserved final phenylalanine or tryptophan, this CDR3 likely reflects a read error. The chain is built from TRBV7-9 and TRBJ2-3; no clear D. The CDR3 length is 13 residues. CDR1 and CDR2 from the germline V gene are SEHNR and FQNEAQ (reference sequence). The CDR3: CGTDQACTDTQYL. The CDR3, as DNA: TGTGGCACTGATCAGGCCTGCACAGATACGCAGTATCTT.

This clonotype occurred many times. V is TRBV20-1 and J is TRBJ2-1, with 7 bases aligning to TRBD1. The CDR3 totals 13 residues. J gave up 6 bases and V 6 bases, and 8 bases lay outside the gene matches. Germline V gene sequence: CDR1 DFQATT, CDR2 SNEGSKA (reference sequence). In nucleotides, the CDR3 is TGCAGTGCCACGAGACAGGGTATCAATGAGCAGTTCTTC. It encodes CSATRQGINEQFF.

This clonotype was seen many times. The CDR3 loop reads CASSWDYTQYF. CDR3 coding DNA: TGTGCCAGCAGTTGGGACTATACGCAGTATTTT. The V call is TRBV28, the J call TRBJ2-3; D may be TRBD2 (6 bases). CDR1 is MDHEN, CDR2 SYDVKM, per germline. The CDR3 is made up of 11 amino acids. Trimming left V 4 bases short and J 7 bases short, with 6 bases between.

The sample holds many counts of this clonotype. The J gene is TRBJ1-4, the V gene TRBV2; 7 bases align to TRBD1. V shed 5 bases and J 7 bases; nucleotides not matched to a gene: 1. Germline V lookup: CDR1 SNHLY, CDR2 FYNNEI. CDR3 size: 12 residues. Here the CDR3 DNA reads TGTGCCAGCAGTCCAGGGGGTGAAAAACTGTTTTTT. Translated: CASSPGGEKLFF.